This T cell receptor (beta chain) was sequenced during a study of shared clonotypes between healthy human individuals. Study-wide context: The people who gave samples were two women and a few men aged 18 to 49.

Some clones are missing from TCRdb's copy, which holds only in-frame ones; the method was immunoSEQ multiplex PCR. The table records 2 million to 2.5 million clones, 80% to 95% of them present only once. The sequenced material came from naive CD4+ T cells from PBMCs. The subset denotes: CD45RA+ positively selected. This receptor was identified in a man between 18 and 29 years old in good health. Some clones in this sample may be carry-over from other donors' samples.

The CDR3 bases are TGTGCCAGCAGTCGGGGGGCCTTTAGTGTAGCCAAAAACATTCAGTACTTC. Translating it yields CASSRGAFSVAKNIQYF. V is TRBV28 and J is TRBJ2-4, with D perhaps TRBD2 (7 bases). Germline V lookup: CDR1 MDHEN, CDR2 SYDVKM. This CDR3 is built from 17 residues. V lost 5 bases to trimming and J lost 0 bases, with 17 bases between them.